One sample yielded the 17 T cell receptor beta chains listed below, sequenced in a study of T cells in Graves' hyperthyroidism and ophthalmopathy. Amplified regions were TCR beta CDR3 sequences from RNA transcripts. The TCR CDR3 first-round RT-PCR relied on the HTBI primer set. TCRdb re-derived calls from the multiplex PCR reads in MiXCR, one entry per CDR3 protein. The sample records 600,000 to 750,000 distinct CDR3 sequences, around 16% being singletons. What was sequenced was blood. All receptors come from a middle-aged man with Graves' hyperthyroidism.

This clonotype has at least ten counts. The J gene is TRBJ1-5, the V gene TRBV2, with unresolved D. The V and J ends lost 5 bases and 5 bases respectively, with 7 bases between them. The CDR3 has 12 amino acids. Germline loops: CDR1 SNHLY, CDR2 FYNNEI. The CDR3, as DNA: TGTGCCAGCAGTCTTAGTTATCAGCCCCAGCATTTT. It encodes CASSLSYQPQHF.

This clonotype was picked up many times. The rearrangement uses TRBV7-8 and TRBJ2-1; D gene uncertain. Germline-derived CDR1 and CDR2 are SGHVS and FQNEAQ. V was shortened by 1 base and J by 6 bases, with 10 bases between the two germline ends. The CDR3 covers 14 residues. CDR3 bases: TGTGCCAGCAGCTTAGTGGACCCGAGCAATGAGCAGTTCTTC. This codes for CASSLVDPSNEQFF.

This clonotype showed up many times. The chain is built from TRBV24-1 and TRBJ2-5, with D maybe TRBD1 (5 bases). The V gene lost 5 bases and the J gene lost 5 bases, with 11 bases spanning the gap. This CDR3 has 13 amino acids. CDR1 is KGHDR, CDR2 SFDVKD, per germline. CDR3 amino acids: CATSGDRKETQYF. In DNA, the CDR3 is TGTGCCACCAGTGGCGACAGAAAGGAGACCCAGTACTTC.

V gene TRBV28 combines with J gene TRBJ2-7; D ambiguous. The V gene's germline CDR1 is MDHEN and CDR2 SYDVKM. This CDR3 has 12 amino acids. The V and J ends lost 4 bases and 5 bases respectively, with 9 bases between them. CDR3 amino acids: CASSSRPDEQYF. As DNA, the CDR3 is TGTGCCAGCAGTTCCCGACCGGACGAGCAGTACTTC. The full variable domain, its missing parts supplied by reference TRBV28 and TRBJ2-7, is DVKVTQSSRYLVKRTGEKVFLECVQDMDHENMFWYRQDPGLGLRLIYFSYDVKMKEKGDIPEGYSVSREKKERFSLILESASTNQTSMYLCASSSRPDEQYFGPGTRLTVT.

This clonotype appeared many times. The chain uses TRBV29-1 and TRBJ2-7; D not certain. Trimming pared 2 bases from V and 2 bases from J, leaving 4 bases between. The length of the CDR3 is 11 residues. CDR1 is SQVTM, CDR2 ANQGSEA, per germline. As DNA, the CDR3 is TGCAGCGTTGAAACGACCTACGAGCAGTACTTC. Its translation is CSVETTYEQYF.

V gene TRBV28 combines with J gene TRBJ1-6; possible D gene TRBD1, 5 bases. Trimming left V 10 bases short and J 10 bases short, with 14 bases between. This CDR3 region has 12 residues. CDR1 and CDR2 (germline): MDHEN, SYDVKM. DNA of the CDR3: TGTGCCACCCTGGGGCCTCCCTCACCCCTCCACTTT. This encodes CATLGPPSPLHF.

This clonotype appeared a few times. The chain has TRBV12-3 or TRBV12-4 and TRBJ1-1; 7 bases match TRBD1. Germline trimming cut 6 bases from V and 1 base from J; bases unmatched to any gene: 5. This CDR3 has 14 residues. CDR3 sequence reads: CASRIGGGNTEAFF. Written as DNA, the CDR3 is TGTGCCAGCAGAATAGGGGGCGGGAACACTGAAGCTTTCTTT.

The chain joins TRBV18 to TRBJ2-2, with 12 bases matching TRBD2. From germline, CDR1 is KGHSH and CDR2 LQKENI. The ends lost 0 bases at V and 4 bases at J; junction bases unmatched: 6. The CDR3 has 18 amino acids. DNA for the CDR3: TGTGCCAGCTCACCACCGACTAGCGGGAGTCTGTTCACCGGGGAGCTGTTTTTT. The encoded protein is CASSPPTSGSLFTGELFF.

This clonotype was found many times. In nucleotides, the CDR3 is TGTGCCAGCAGGCCCCCCAGAGTGGAGAACACTGAAGCTTTCTTT. Protein product: CASRPPRVENTEAFF. This rearrangement joins TRBV12-3 or TRBV12-4 to TRBJ1-1; the D is unclear. The CDR3 has 15 residues. V lost 6 bases and J 1 base, leaving 15 bases between the germline ends.

This clonotype was detected many times. This chain joins TRBV30 and TRBJ2-3; TRBD2 matches 7 bases. Losses at the gene ends were 5 bases for V and 0 bases for J; bases not matched to a gene: 8. This CDR3 is 15 amino acids long. Germline V CDR1 and CDR2: GTSNPN, SVGIG (reference sequence). The CDR3: CAWSSGLSSTDTQYF. DNA of the CDR3: TGTGCCTGGTCTTCGGGACTAAGTAGCACAGATACGCAGTATTTT.

This clonotype was detected only a few times. The chain recombines TRBV15 with TRBJ1-5; no reliable D call. The germline CDR1 and CDR2 sequences are LNHNV and YYDKDF (reference sequence). Trimming took 0 bases from V and 2 from J, leaving 8 bases between them. The CDR3 is 15 residues long. CDR3 region: CATSRDAVRNQPQHF. The CDR3 DNA reads as TGTGCCACCAGCAGAGATGCCGTCCGCAATCAGCCCCAGCATTTT.

This clonotype was seen a handful of times. This chain joins TRBV29-1 and TRBJ2-7; the match to TRBD2 covers 7 bases. The germline V gene encodes CDR1 SQVTM and CDR2 ANQGSEA. The CDR3 has 11 residues. The ends lost 6 bases at V and 3 bases at J; junction bases unmatched: 2. CDR3 sequence reads: CSVGEGYEQYF. For the CDR3, the DNA is TGCAGCGTGGGGGAGGGCTACGAGCAGTACTTC.

This clonotype was counted only a few times. The chain employs TRBV19 and TRBJ1-1; 7 bases map to TRBD1. With 9 bases clipped from V and 0 bases from J, the junction kept 4 bases outside the gene matches. Germline V gives CDR1 LNHDA, CDR2 SQIVND (reference sequence). The CDR3 consists of 13 residues. The CDR3 DNA sequence: TGTGCCAGCGAGGGGGCCTTGAACACTGAAGCTTTCTTT. Translated: CASEGALNTEAFF.

The table lists this clonotype with a few counts. V usage is TRBV7-2 and J usage is TRBJ2-7; D unclear. There are 15 residues in the CDR3. V shed 5 bases and J shed 3 bases, with 17 bases lying between them. Germline-derived CDR1 and CDR2 are SGHTA and FQGNSA. The CDR3 reads CASSDPSGPFYEQYF. Written as DNA, the CDR3 is TGTGCCAGCAGCGACCCCTCCGGGCCCTTCTACGAGCAGTACTTC.

This clonotype has a handful of counts. V is TRBV20-1 and J is TRBJ1-5, with a possible D match to TRBD1 (6 bases). Per germline, CDR1 DFQATT and CDR2 SNEGSKA (reference sequence). Trimming left V 8 bases short and J 0 bases short, with 14 bases between. CDR3 length: 14 amino acids. The CDR3 sequence is CSTPGAFSNQPQHF. The DNA of the CDR3 is TGCAGTACCCCAGGGGCCTTTAGCAATCAGCCCCAGCATTTT.

This chain connects TRBV28 to TRBJ1-3; no reliable D call. Germline CDR1 is MDHEN and CDR2 is SYDVKM. The V end was cut by 7 bases, the J end by 0 bases, with 13 bases between. The CDR3 is made up of 15 amino acids. CDR3 in DNA: TGTGCCAGCACCGACCAGCGAACCTCTGGAAACACCATATATTTT. Protein sequence: CASTDQRTSGNTIYF. The variable domain in full, completed from reference TRBV28 and TRBJ1-3, reads DVKVTQSSRYLVKRTGEKVFLECVQDMDHENMFWYRQDPGLGLRLIYFSYDVKMKEKGDIPEGYSVSREKKERFSLILESASTNQTSMYLCASTDQRTSGNTIYFGEGSWLTVV.

The rearrangement links TRBV30 to TRBJ2-1; the D call may be TRBD1 or TRBD2 (6 bases each). The V end lost 2 bases, the J end lost 8 bases, and 10 bases lay between the germline ends. This CDR3 is built from 12 residues. From germline, CDR1 is GTSNPN and CDR2 SVGIG (reference sequence). The CDR3 nucleotides read TGTGCCTGGAGTCGTCGGGGGCATGAGCAGTTCTTC. Translating gives CAWSRRGHEQFF.